One sample yielded the 21 T cell receptor beta chains listed below, sequenced in a study of T cells after posttransplantation cyclophosphamide (dated by TCRdb to 2016 to 2017). The method behind the library was the immunoSEQ multiplex PCR assay. The immuneACCESS repertoire file appears here via TCRdb, limited to in-frame rearrangements. These files lack a portion of the clones; in checked studies, under half of the deficit traces to unresolved V genes, and the cause of the others is not known. The sample includes just over 65,000 clones, with about 93% observed a single time. About 3.2% of the sample lies in the top ten. Material: PBMCs. The source is a young woman in good health and a related stem cell transplant donor.

This clone was counted once. CDR3 protein: CASSLGTSNQPQHF. In DNA, the CDR3 is TGTGCCAGCAGCTTGGGAACGAGCAATCAGCCCCAGCATTTT. This rearrangement joins TRBV5-6 to TRBJ1-5; D is uncertain. Between the trimmed V and J ends, which lost 0 bases and 1 base, there was a span of 5 bases. Germline V lookup: CDR1 SGHDT, CDR2 YYEEEE. This CDR3 is 14 amino acids long.

This clone was observed a single time. The rearrangement joins TRBV25-1 to TRBJ1-1, with unresolved D. Germline CDR1 reads MGHDK; CDR2 reads SYGVNS. Trimming left V 3 bases short and J 1 base short, with 9 bases between. CDR3 size: 14 residues. CDR3 DNA: TGTGCCAGCAGTGATTTCCAGGAGAACACTGAAGCTTTCTTT. Its protein is CASSDFQENTEAFF.

This chain connects TRBV6-5 to TRBJ2-1, with 7 nucleotides matching TRBD2. This CDR3 is built from 15 residues. Per germline, CDR1 MNHEY and CDR2 SVGAGI. Trimming took 5 bases from V and 8 from J; bases not matched to a gene: 12. CDR3 bases: TGTGCCAGCAGTCAATCAGCGGGAAGCGTCGATGAGCAGTTCTTC. Amino acid sequence: CASSQSAGSVDEQFF.

V is TRBV7-2 and J is TRBJ1-1; D not resolved. The CDR3 consists of 13 residues. Trimming took off 3 bases at V and 1 base at J, with 6 bases between the two ends. Per germline, CDR1 SGHTA and CDR2 FQGNSA. The CDR3 coding sequence is TGTGCCAGCAGCTTCGCTAGGAACACTGAAGCTTTCTTT. This gives the protein CASSFARNTEAFF.

V is TRBV6-5 and J is TRBJ1-1; D remains ambiguous. The CDR3 sequence is 13 residues long. V gave up 5 bases and J gave up 1 base, with 8 bases separating them. Germline CDR1 reads MNHEY; CDR2 reads SVGAGI. CDR3: CASSTTGNTEAFF. CDR3 DNA sequence: TGTGCCAGCAGTACGACGGGGAACACTGAAGCTTTCTTT.

The rearrangement joins TRBV4-2 to TRBJ2-5; D ambiguous. The ends were cut back, 1 base at V and 5 bases at J, with 11 bases in the middle. Germline-derived CDR1 and CDR2 are LGHNA and YNFKEQ. The CDR3 spans 14 residues. The CDR3, as DNA: TGTGCCAGCAGCCAAGTGGCCTTGTACGAGACCCAGTACTTC. This sequence encodes CASSQVALYETQYF.

Here the CDR3 reads CATSRDLNTQASPLHF. The CDR3 DNA sequence: TGTGCCACCAGCAGAGATCTTAATACTCAGGCGTCACCCCTCCACTTT. This rearrangement joins TRBV15 to TRBJ1-6; D gene unclear. Germline assignment: CDR1 LNHNV and CDR2 YYDKDF (reference sequence). The ends were cut back, 0 bases at V and 10 bases at J, with 16 bases in the middle. The CDR3 is 16 amino acids.

V gene TRBV20-1 combines with J gene TRBJ2-7; D call uncertain. Deletions cut 0 bases from V and 3 bases from J, with 3 bases between. This CDR3 contains 11 residues. Per germline, CDR1 DFQATT and CDR2 SNEGSKA (reference sequence). CDR3 bases: TGCAGTGCTAGAGAGGGCTACGAGCAGTACTTC. As protein: CSAREGYEQYF.

The CDR3, as DNA: TGTGCCAGCACACAGGGGCGCGTCACCGGGGAGCTGTTTTTT. Translating gives CASTQGRVTGELFF. The rearrangement uses TRBV7-8 and TRBJ2-2, with 7 bases lining up with TRBD1. With V trimmed by 7 bases and J by 4 bases, 6 bases remained unmatched. Germline CDR1 is SGHVS and CDR2 is FQNEAQ. The CDR3 length is 14 residues.

The chain employs TRBV27 and TRBJ1-6; D is possibly TRBD1 (5 bases). Trimming left V 2 bases short and J 9 bases short, with 11 bases between. Germline V gene lookup returns CDR1 MNHEY and CDR2 SMNVEV (reference sequence). This CDR3 has 14 residues. The CDR3 protein is CASSLQGKGSPLHF. DNA of the CDR3: TGTGCCAGCAGTTTACAGGGTAAAGGTTCACCCCTCCACTTT.

The V and J genes are TRBV11-2 and TRBJ2-1; 8 bases align to TRBD1. Germline V lookup: CDR1 SGHAT, CDR2 FQNNGV. Unmatched junction bases numbered 9, after V lost 1 base and J lost 7 bases. The CDR3 has 16 amino acids. The CDR3 nucleotides are TGTGCCAGCAGCTTAGCACGGGACAGGACAATGAATGAGCAGTTCTTC. Encoded protein: CASSLARDRTMNEQFF.

The chain carries TRBV9 and TRBJ1-2; D gene unclear. Germline loops: CDR1 SGDLS, CDR2 YYNGEE. The CDR3 consists of 16 residues. Trimming stripped 1 base from V and 2 bases from J, with 15 bases between. The CDR3 DNA is TGTGCCAGCAGCGTATCCCTACAACAGCCAAACTATGGCTACACCTTC. Translating gives CASSVSLQQPNYGYTF. The full variable domain, in which reference TRBV9 and TRBJ1-2 provide the parts outside the CDR3, is DSGVTQTPKHLITATGQRVTLRCSPRSGDLSVYWYQQSLDQGLQFLIQYYNGEERAKGNILERFSAQQFPDLHSELNLSSLELGDSALYFCASSVSLQQPNYGYTFGSGTRLTVV.

The chain combines TRBV14 with TRBJ2-3; D is undetermined. Germline CDR1 SGHDN, CDR2 FVKESK. CDR3 length equals 14 residues. The germline V and J ends were trimmed by 2 bases and 6 bases, with 12 bases remaining between them. The CDR3 loop reads CASSQRTRLDTQYF. The CDR3 nucleotides read TGTGCCAGCAGCCAACGGACCCGGTTGGATACGCAGTATTTT.

The V gene is TRBV4-3, the J gene TRBJ2-6; TRBD1 matches at 9 bases. The CDR3 spans 19 residues. V trimming: 2 bases; J trimming: 0 bases; junction bases outside the gene matches: 8. From germline, CDR1 is LGHNA and CDR2 YSLEER. CDR3 protein: CASSQRGQGRFSGANVLTF. The CDR3, as DNA: TGCGCCAGCAGCCAAAGGGGACAGGGAAGATTCTCTGGGGCCAACGTCCTGACTTTC.

The rearrangement joins TRBV6-6 to TRBJ1-1; 9 positions agree with TRBD1. Per germline, CDR1 MNHNY and CDR2 SVGAGI (reference sequence). The CDR3 consists of 15 residues. The junction had 9 bases not matched to a gene; V was cut back by 5 bases and J by 5 bases. CDR3 sequence (DNA): TGTGCCAGCAGTACCCTGGACAGGGGCTTGACTGAAGCTTTCTTT. Its protein is CASSTLDRGLTEAFF.

The chain is built from TRBV9 and TRBJ1-3; D possibly corresponds to TRBD1 (5 bases). The CDR3 loop spans 15 amino acids. Germline values: CDR1 SGDLS, CDR2 YYNGEE. V lost 3 bases to trimming and J lost 2 bases, with 12 bases between them. Here the CDR3 reads CASSARGRAGNTIYF. The DNA of the CDR3 is TGTGCCAGCAGCGCCCGAGGCAGGGCTGGAAACACCATATATTTT.

The chain uses TRBV5-1 and TRBJ1-1; TRBD1 aligns across 10 bases. The CDR3 length is 15 residues. V was clipped by 3 bases and J by 4 bases; unmatched bases: 6. From germline, CDR1 is SGHRS and CDR2 YFSETQ. Written as DNA, the CDR3 is TGCGCCAGCAGCTCGGGACAGGGGATAGGCACTGAAGCTTTCTTT. Its protein is CASSSGQGIGTEAFF.

The chain couples TRBV28 to TRBJ2-1; 9 bases are a match to TRBD1. From germline, CDR1 is MDHEN and CDR2 SYDVKM. The CDR3 loop spans 17 amino acids. Trimming took 3 bases from V and 7 from J; bases not matched to a gene: 13. CDR3: CASSLSKGQGKRNEQFF. CDR3 sequence (DNA): TGTGCCAGCAGTTTGAGTAAGGGACAGGGTAAGCGGAATGAGCAGTTCTTC.

J is TRBJ1-1 and V is TRBV6-6; no clear D gene. The CDR3 runs to 13 residues. The V gene's germline CDR1 is MNHNY and CDR2 SVGAGI (reference sequence). The V end was cut by 8 bases, the J end by 1 base, with 11 bases between. The CDR3 loop is CASPGNSNTEAFF. The DNA for the CDR3 is TGTGCCAGCCCGGGCAACTCGAACACTGAAGCTTTCTTT.

This chain uses TRBV5-5 with TRBJ1-2; D is ambiguous. V dropped 3 bases and J dropped 6 bases, with 12 bases sitting between them. From germline, CDR1 is SGHKS and CDR2 YYEKEE (reference sequence). This CDR3 region has 13 residues. The CDR3: CASSSSLRNGYTF. Written as DNA, the CDR3 is TGTGCCAGCAGCTCGTCACTACGGAATGGCTACACCTTC.

The chain links TRBV28 to TRBJ1-5; TRBD1 matches 9 bases. V lost 5 bases to trimming and J lost 6 bases; unmatched junction nucleotides: 8. Germline V gene sequence: CDR1 MDHEN, CDR2 SYDVKM. The CDR3 covers 15 residues. The CDR3 DNA reads as TGTGCCAGCAGTCCCGCGGACAGGGGACGTCAGCCCCAGCATTTT. Translated, it gives CASSPADRGRQPQHF.